The 10 T cell receptor beta chains given below trace back to one sample, sequenced in a study of regulatory T cells in long-lasting Graves disease. CDR3 regions were amplified by Arm-PCR using iRepertoire HTBI primers to build TCR beta libraries. MiXCR, applied by TCRdb to the multiplex PCR reads, yields one record per CDR3 protein. This table holds around 320,000 distinct CDR3 sequences, 16% found once. Regarding time point: newly diagnosed GD, antithyroid drugs for less than 3 months. Isolated PBMC RNA provided the starting material for the TCR library. The data also belong to a second study, concerning T cells in Graves' hyperthyroidism and ophthalmopathy.

The specimen was peripheral blood mononuclear cells (PBMCs), collected at new diagnosis, from a patient treated with antithyroid drugs. The source of these receptors is a man aged 35-49 years with Graves disease.

This clonotype was detected ten times or more. The chain links TRBV20-1 to TRBJ2-5, with 8 nucleotides matching TRBD2. Germline values: CDR1 DFQATT, CDR2 SNEGSKA (reference sequence). With V trimmed by 6 bases and J by 2 bases, 5 bases remained unmatched. CDR3 size: 13 residues. The CDR3, as DNA: TGCAGTGCCCCGGGGGGGGGGCAAGAGACCCAGTACTTC. Translation: CSAPGGGQETQYF.

The chain employs TRBV5-1 and TRBJ2-7, with 8 nucleotides matching TRBD2. The CDR3 sequence is 16 residues long. The trim removed 2 bases at V and 4 bases at J, leaving 11 bases unmatched. Germline V gene data show CDR1 as SGHRS and CDR2 as YFSETQ. CDR3 nucleotides: TGCGCCAGCAGCTTATCCGGGGGGGCTACCTATTACGAGCAGTACTTC. Translating gives CASSLSGGATYYEQYF.

This clonotype has at least ten counts. V is TRBV5-1 and J is TRBJ2-3; 9 bases line up with TRBD1. This CDR3 contains 17 residues. Germline CDR1 reads SGHRS; CDR2 reads YFSETQ. The V segment lost 1 base and the J segment 0 bases; nucleotides outside the gene matches: 6. CDR3 protein: CASSLQPQGASTDTQYF. CDR3 bases: TGCGCCAGCAGCTTGCAGCCACAGGGGGCCAGCACAGATACGCAGTATTTT.

This clonotype came up many times. At one boundary the junction diverges from the germline segment, which might be a read error. The rearrangement links TRBV5-1 to TRBJ2-3, with 7 bases aligning to TRBD2. The CDR3 contains 15 residues. The germline V gene encodes CDR1 SGHRS and CDR2 YFSETQ. For the CDR3, the DNA is TGTGCCAGCAGCTGGGGGGGGGATCCCACAGATACGCAGTATTTT. Encoded protein: CASSWGGDPTDTQYF.

This clonotype was seen at least ten times. The chain couples TRBV18 to TRBJ2-5, with D unclear. There are 13 residues in the CDR3. Germline V lookup: CDR1 KGHSH, CDR2 LQKENI. The V end was cut by 2 bases, the J end by 2 bases, with 6 bases between. CDR3 amino acids: CASSPVEQETQYF. The CDR3 DNA sequence: TGTGCCAGCTCACCAGTCGAGCAAGAGACCCAGTACTTC.

This clonotype was seen many times. The V call is TRBV28, the J call TRBJ2-5, with 13 nucleotides matching TRBD2. The V gene end was trimmed by 6 bases and the J gene end by 3 bases; junction bases not matched to a gene: 4. The CDR3 contains 15 residues. Germline-derived CDR1 and CDR2 are MDHEN and SYDVKM. The CDR3 DNA sequence: TGTGCCAGCAGAATGACTAGCGGGGGGAAAGAGACCCAGTACTTC. Translation: CASRMTSGGKETQYF.

About this clonotype: This CDR3 fails to terminate in the conserved phenylalanine or tryptophan, so it likely reflects a read error. The gene calls are TRBV19 and TRBJ2-2; TRBD2 is a possible D gene (6 bases). Trimming took off 7 bases at V and 4 bases at J, with 13 bases between the two ends. This CDR3 contains 14 residues. Looked up from germline, CDR1 is LNHDA and CDR2 is SQIVND (reference sequence). In DNA, the CDR3 is TGTGCCAGTACTGCCCGGGGAGGCACCGGGGAGCTGTTTTTG. It translates to CASTARGGTGELFL.

DNA for the CDR3: TGCAGCGGCCTTTCGGGGTTGAACACCGGGGAGCTGTTTTTT. Protein product: CSGLSGLNTGELFF. The rearrangement joins TRBV29-1 to TRBJ2-2, with a possible D match to TRBD2 (5 bases). CDR1 and CDR2 from the germline V gene are SQVTM and ANQGSEA. V was cut by 7 bases and J by 1 base, with 13 bases left in between. CDR3 length equals 14 residues.

This clonotype has a count of ten or more. The V gene is TRBV2, the J gene TRBJ2-3, with D possibly TRBD1 on 6 matching bases. Trimming stripped 5 bases from V and 3 bases from J, with 9 bases between. This CDR3 contains 13 residues. Germline assignment: CDR1 SNHLY and CDR2 FYNNEI. The CDR3 spells CASSQGWTDTQYF. CDR3 nucleotide sequence: TGTGCCAGCAGTCAGGGGTGGACAGATACGCAGTATTTT.

This clonotype was seen only a few times. The J gene is TRBJ1-2, the V gene TRBV3-1; 7 nucleotides line up with TRBD1. This CDR3 is 14 amino acids long. The V gene's germline CDR1 is LGHDT and CDR2 YNNKEL (reference sequence). Trimming at V came to 5 bases and at J to 5 bases, leaving 8 bases not matched to a gene. The CDR3 DNA follows: TGTGCCAGCAGCTCGGACAGGAAGCCTTATGGCTACACCTTC. Protein: CASSSDRKPYGYTF.